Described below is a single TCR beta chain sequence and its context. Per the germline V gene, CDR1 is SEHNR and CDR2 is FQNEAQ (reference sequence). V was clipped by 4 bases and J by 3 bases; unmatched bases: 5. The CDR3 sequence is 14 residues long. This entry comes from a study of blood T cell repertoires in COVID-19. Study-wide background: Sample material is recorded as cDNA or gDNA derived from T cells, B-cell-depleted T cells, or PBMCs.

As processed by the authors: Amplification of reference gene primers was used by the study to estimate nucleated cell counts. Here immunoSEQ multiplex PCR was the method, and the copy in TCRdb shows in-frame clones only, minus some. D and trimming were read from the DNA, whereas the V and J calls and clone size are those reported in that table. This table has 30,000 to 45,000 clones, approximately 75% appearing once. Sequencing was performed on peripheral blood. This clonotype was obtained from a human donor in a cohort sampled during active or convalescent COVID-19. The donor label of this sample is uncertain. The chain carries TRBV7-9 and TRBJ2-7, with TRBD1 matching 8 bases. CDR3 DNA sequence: TGTGCCAGCAGCTCCGGACAGGGTTTCTACGAGCAGTACTTC. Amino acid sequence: CASSSGQGFYEQYF.